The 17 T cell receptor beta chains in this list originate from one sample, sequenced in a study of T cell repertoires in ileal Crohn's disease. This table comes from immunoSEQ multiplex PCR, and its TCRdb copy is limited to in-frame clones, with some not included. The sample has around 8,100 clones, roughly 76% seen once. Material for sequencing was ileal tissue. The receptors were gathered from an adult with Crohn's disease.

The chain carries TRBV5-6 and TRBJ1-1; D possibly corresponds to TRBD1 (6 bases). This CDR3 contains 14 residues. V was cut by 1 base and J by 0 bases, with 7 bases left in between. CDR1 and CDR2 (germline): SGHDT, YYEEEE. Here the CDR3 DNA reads TGTGCCAGCAGCTTGACAGGGATGAACACTGAAGCTTTCTTT. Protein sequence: CASSLTGMNTEAFF. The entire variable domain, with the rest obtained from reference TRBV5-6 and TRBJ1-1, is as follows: DAGVTQSPTHLIKTRGQQVTLRCSPKSGHDTVSWYQQALGQGPQFIFQYYEEEERQRGNFPDRFSGHQFPNYSSELNVNALLLGDSALYLCASSLTGMNTEAFFGQGTRLTVV.

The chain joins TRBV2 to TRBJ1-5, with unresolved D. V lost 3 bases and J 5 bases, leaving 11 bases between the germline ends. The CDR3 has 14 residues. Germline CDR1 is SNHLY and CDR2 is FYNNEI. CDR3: CASSESGTYQPQHF. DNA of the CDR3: TGTGCCAGCAGTGAGTCAGGCACTTATCAGCCCCAGCATTTT.

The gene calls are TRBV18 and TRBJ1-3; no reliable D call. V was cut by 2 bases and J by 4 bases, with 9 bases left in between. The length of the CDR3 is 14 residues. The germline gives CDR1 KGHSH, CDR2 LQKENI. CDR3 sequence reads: CASSPSSQGNTIYF. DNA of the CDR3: TGTGCCAGCTCACCATCGTCCCAGGGAAACACCATATATTTT.

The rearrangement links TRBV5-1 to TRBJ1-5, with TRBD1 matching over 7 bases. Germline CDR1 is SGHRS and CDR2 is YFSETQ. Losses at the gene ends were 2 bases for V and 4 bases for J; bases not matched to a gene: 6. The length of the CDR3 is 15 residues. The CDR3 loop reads CASSFTGQFNQPQHF. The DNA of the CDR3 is TGCGCCAGCAGCTTTACGGGACAGTTTAATCAGCCCCAGCATTTT.

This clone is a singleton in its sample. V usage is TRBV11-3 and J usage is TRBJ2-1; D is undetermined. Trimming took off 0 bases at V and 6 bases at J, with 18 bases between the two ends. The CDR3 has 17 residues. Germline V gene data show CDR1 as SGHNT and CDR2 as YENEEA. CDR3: CASSLDLGVAGTNEQFF. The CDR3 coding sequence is TGTGCCAGCAGCTTAGATCTTGGAGTAGCTGGTACCAATGAGCAGTTCTTC.

CDR3 protein: CASTQRVQGYQPQHF. DNA for the CDR3: TGTGCCAGCACCCAAAGGGTGCAGGGGTATCAGCCCCAGCATTTT. This chain connects TRBV6-1 to TRBJ1-5; TRBD1 might be the D (6 bases). Looked up from germline, CDR1 is MNHNS and CDR2 is SASEGT. The CDR3 is made up of 15 amino acids. Between the trimmed V and J ends, which lost 7 bases and 5 bases, there was a span of 18 bases.

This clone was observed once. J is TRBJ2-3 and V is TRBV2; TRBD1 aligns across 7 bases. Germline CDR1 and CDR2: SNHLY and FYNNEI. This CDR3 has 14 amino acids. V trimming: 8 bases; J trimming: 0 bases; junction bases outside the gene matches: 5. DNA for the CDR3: TGTGCCAGCGGTCCGGGACAGAGCACAGATACGCAGTATTTT. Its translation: CASGPGQSTDTQYF.

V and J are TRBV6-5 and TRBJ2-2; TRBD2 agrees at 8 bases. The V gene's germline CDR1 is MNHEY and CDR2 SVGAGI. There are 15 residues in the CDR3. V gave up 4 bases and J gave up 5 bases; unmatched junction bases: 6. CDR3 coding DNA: TGTGCCAGCAGTTCAGCGGGAGCGGGGACCGGGGAGCTGTTTTTT. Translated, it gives CASSSAGAGTGELFF.

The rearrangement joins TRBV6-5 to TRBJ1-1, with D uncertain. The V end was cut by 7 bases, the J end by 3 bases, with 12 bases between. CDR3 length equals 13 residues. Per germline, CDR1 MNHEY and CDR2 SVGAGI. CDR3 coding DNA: TGTGCCAGCAAGTACTCCGGAGACACTGAAGCTTTCTTT. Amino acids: CASKYSGDTEAFF.

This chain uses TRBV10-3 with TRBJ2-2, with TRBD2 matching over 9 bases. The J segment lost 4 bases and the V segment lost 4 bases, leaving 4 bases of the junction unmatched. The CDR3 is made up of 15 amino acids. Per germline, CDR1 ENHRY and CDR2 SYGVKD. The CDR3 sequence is CAISGASGATGELFF. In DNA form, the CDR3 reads TGTGCCATCAGTGGGGCTAGCGGGGCCACCGGGGAGCTGTTTTTT.

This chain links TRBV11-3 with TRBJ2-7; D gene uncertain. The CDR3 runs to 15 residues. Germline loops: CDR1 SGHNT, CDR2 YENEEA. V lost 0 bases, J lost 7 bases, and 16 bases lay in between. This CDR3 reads CASSLDSTGLREQYF. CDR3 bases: TGTGCCAGCAGCTTAGACAGCACCGGCCTGAGGGAGCAGTACTTC.

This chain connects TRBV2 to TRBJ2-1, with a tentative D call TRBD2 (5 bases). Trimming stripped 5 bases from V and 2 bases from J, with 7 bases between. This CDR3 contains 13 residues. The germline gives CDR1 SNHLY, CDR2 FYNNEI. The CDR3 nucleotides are TGTGCCAGCAGTCGGGATACCTACAATGAGCAGTTCTTC. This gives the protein CASSRDTYNEQFF. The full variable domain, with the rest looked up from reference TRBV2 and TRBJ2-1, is EPEVTQTPSHQVTQMGQEVILRCVPISNHLYFYWYRQILGQKVEFLVSFYNNEISEKSEIFDDQFSVERPDGSNFTLKIRSTKLEDSAMYFCASSRDTYNEQFFGPGTRLTVL.

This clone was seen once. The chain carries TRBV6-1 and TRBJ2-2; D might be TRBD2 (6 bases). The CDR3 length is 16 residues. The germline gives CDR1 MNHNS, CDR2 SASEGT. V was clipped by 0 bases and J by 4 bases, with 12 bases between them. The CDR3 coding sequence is TGTGCCAGCAGTGAAGCAGGAGGGTCGAGCACCGGGGAGCTGTTTTTT. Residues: CASSEAGGSSTGELFF.

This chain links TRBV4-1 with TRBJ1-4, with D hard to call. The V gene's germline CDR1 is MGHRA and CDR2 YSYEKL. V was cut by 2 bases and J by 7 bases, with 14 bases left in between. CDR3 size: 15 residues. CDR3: CASSQLQKEGEKLFF. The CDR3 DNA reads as TGCGCCAGCAGCCAACTTCAAAAGGAGGGTGAAAAACTGTTTTTT.

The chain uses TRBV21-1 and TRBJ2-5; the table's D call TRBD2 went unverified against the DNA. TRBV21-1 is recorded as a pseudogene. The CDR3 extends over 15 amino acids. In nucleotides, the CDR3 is TGTGCCAGCAGCAAAGAACAGCGGGAGGAAGAGACCCAGTACTTC. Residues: CASSKEQREEETQYF.

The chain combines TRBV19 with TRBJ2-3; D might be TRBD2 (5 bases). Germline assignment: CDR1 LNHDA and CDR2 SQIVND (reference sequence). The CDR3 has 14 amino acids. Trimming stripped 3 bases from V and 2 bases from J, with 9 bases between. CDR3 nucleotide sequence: TGTGCCAGTAGTATTGTCGGGAACACAGATACGCAGTATTTT. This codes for CASSIVGNTDTQYF.

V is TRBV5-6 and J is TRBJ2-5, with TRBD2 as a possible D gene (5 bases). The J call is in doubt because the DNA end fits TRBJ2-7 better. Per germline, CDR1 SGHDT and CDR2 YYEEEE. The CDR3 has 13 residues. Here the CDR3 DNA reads TGTGCCAGCAGCTTTCGAGGGCCTCTCGAGCAGTACTTC. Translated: CASSFRGPLEQYF.